The clone carrying this T cell receptor beta chain qualifies as medium-sized. These data are taken from a study of immune heterogeneity within non-small cell lung tumors. The CDR3 runs 18 residues. The junction had 4 bases not matched to a gene; V was cut back by 5 bases and J by 1 base. The V gene's germline CDR1 is MDHEN and CDR2 SYDVKM. Bulk tumor genomic DNA was the template, and each sample received around 0.55 ug. Far-apart biopsies, several per primary tumor, were taken during surgery. Patients with untreated, newly diagnosed non-small cell lung cancer underwent curative surgery. Amplification of TCR beta CDR3 was performed by multiplex PCR with 32 V and 13 J primers. MiXCR, run by TCRdb on the multiplex PCR reads, gives a single entry per CDR3 protein. The sample holds some 4,400 distinct CDR3 sequences, more than 30% seen once.

Sequenced input: lung tumor tissue. This clonotype was sampled from a woman in her 50s with non-small cell lung cancer. The chain combines TRBV28 with TRBJ2-6, with 14 bases identical to TRBD2. CDR3 amino acids: CASSPGTSGSSGANVLTF. CDR3 nucleotides: TGTGCCAGCAGTCCCGGGACTAGCGGGAGTTCTGGGGCCAACGTCCTGACTTTC.